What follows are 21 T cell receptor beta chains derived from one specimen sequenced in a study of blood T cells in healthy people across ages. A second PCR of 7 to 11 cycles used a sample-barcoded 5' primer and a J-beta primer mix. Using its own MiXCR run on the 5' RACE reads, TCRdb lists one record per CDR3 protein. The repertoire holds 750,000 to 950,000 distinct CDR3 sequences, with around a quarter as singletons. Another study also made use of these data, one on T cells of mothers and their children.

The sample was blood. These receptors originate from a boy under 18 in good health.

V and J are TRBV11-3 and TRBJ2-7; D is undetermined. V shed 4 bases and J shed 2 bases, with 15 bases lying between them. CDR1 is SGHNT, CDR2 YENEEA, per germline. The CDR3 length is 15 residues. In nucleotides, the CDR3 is TGTGCCAGCAGCTCGGCACCTGGGTACCCCTACGAGCAGTACTTC. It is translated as CASSSAPGYPYEQYF.

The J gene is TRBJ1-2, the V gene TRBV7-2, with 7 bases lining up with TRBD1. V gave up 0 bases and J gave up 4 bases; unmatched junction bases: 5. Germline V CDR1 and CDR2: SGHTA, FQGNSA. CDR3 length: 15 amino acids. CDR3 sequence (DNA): TGTGCCAGCAGCTTAGCGCCAAGACAGGGCTATGGCTACACCTTC. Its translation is CASSLAPRQGYGYTF.

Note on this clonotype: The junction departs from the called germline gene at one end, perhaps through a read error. The CDR3 here is CASSRRGLGNTVYF. CDR3 coding DNA: TGTGCCAGCAGCCGACGGGGACTTGGAAACACCGTATATTTT. The chain links TRBV7-8 to TRBJ1-3, with a weak D call TRBD1 (5 bases). The CDR3 totals 14 residues. Germline V lookup: CDR1 SGHVS, CDR2 FQNEAQ.

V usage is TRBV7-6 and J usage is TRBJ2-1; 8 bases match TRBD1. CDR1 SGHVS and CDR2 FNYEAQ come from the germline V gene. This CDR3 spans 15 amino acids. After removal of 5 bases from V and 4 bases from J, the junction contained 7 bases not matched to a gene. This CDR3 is CASSAQDRVYNEQFF. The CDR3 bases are TGTGCCAGCAGCGCCCAGGACAGGGTTTACAATGAGCAGTTCTTC.

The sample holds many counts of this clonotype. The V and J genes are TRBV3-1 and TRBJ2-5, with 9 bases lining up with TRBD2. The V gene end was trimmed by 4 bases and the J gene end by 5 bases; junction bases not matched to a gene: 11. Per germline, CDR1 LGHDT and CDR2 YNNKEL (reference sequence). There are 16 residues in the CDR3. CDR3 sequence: CASSPRLAAGWETQYF. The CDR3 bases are TGTGCCAGCAGCCCTAGACTAGCGGCTGGATGGGAGACCCAGTACTTC.

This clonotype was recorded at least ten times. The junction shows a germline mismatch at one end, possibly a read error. The CDR3 DNA sequence: TGCGCCAGCAGCTTGGATAGGCAGGCCCTAATCTTC. It is translated as CASSLDRQALIF. V is TRBV5-1 and J is TRBJ2-1, with D uncertain. This CDR3 contains 12 residues. In germline, CDR1 is SGHRS, CDR2 YFSETQ.

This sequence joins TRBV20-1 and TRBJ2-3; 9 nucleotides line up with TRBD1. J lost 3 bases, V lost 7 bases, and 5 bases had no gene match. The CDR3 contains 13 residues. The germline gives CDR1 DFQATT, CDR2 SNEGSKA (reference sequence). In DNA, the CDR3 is TGCAGTGGGGCTGGGACAGGGACAGATACGCAGTATTTT. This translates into CSGAGTGTDTQYF.

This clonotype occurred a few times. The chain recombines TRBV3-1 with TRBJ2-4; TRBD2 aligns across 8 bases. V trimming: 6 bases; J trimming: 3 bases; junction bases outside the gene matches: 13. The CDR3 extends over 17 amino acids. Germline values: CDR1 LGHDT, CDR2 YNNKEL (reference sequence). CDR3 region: CASSPRGLRGVKNIQYF. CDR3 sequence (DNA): TGTGCCAGCAGTCCAAGGGGACTGCGGGGGGTCAAAAACATTCAGTACTTC.

The CDR3 here is CASSDDRDSPLHF. Here the CDR3 DNA reads TGTGCCAGCAGTGACGACAGGGATTCACCCCTCCACTTT. The rearrangement links TRBV2 to TRBJ1-6; 7 nucleotides line up with TRBD1. CDR1 and CDR2 (germline): SNHLY, FYNNEI. V was clipped by 3 bases and J by 8 bases; unmatched bases: 1. CDR3 length: 13 residues.

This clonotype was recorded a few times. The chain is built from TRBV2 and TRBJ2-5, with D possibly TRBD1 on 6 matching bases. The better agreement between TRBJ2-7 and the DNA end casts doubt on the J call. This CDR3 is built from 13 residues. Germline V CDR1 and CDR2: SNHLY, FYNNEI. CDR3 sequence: CASRGAQQGEQYF. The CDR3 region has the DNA TGTGCCAGCAGGGGGGCCCAACAAGGCGAGCAGTACTTC.

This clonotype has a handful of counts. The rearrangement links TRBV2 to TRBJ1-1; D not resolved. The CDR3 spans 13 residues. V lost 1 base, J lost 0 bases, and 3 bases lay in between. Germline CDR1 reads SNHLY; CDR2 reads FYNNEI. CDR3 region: CASSEEVNTEAFF. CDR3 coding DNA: TGTGCCAGCAGTGAAGAGGTGAACACTGAAGCTTTCTTT.

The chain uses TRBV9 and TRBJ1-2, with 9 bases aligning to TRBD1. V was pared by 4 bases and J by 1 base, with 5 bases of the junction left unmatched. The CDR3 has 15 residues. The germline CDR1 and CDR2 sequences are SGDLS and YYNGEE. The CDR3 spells CASSPRTGDNYGYTF. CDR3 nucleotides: TGTGCCAGCAGCCCCCGGACAGGGGATAACTATGGCTACACCTTC.

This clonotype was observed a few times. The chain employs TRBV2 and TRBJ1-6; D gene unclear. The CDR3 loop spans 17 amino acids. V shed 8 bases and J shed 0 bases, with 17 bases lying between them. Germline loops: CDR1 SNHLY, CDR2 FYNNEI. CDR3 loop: CASSADTTSSYNSPLHF. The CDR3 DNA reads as TGTGCCAGCTCGGCAGATACTACCAGCTCCTATAATTCACCCCTCCACTTT.

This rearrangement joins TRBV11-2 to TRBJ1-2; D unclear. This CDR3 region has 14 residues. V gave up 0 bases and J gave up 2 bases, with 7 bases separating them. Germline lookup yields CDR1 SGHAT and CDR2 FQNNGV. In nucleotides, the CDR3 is TGTGCCAGCAGCTTAGACACCGTAAACTATGGCTACACCTTC. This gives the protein CASSLDTVNYGYTF.

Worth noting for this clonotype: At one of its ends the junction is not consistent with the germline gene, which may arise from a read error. The CDR3: CANSLLDRAGEQYF. CDR3 coding DNA: TGTGCCAACAGCTTATTAGACAGGGCTGGCGAGCAGTACTTC. The chain couples TRBV7-9 to TRBJ2-7; 7 bases are shared with TRBD1. The CDR3 loop spans 14 amino acids. Germline CDR1 SEHNR, CDR2 FQNEAQ (reference sequence).

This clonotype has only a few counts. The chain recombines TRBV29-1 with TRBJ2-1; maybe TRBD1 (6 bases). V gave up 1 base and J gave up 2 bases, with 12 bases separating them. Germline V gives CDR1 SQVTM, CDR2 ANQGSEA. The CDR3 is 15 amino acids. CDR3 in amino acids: CSVEGTETTYNEQFF. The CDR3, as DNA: TGCAGCGTTGAAGGGACAGAAACTACCTACAATGAGCAGTTCTTC.

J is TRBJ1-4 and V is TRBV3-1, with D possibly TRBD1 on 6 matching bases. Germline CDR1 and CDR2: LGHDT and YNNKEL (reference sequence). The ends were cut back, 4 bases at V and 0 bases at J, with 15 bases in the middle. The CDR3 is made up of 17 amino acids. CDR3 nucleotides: TGTGCCAGCAGCCTCGAGGGGGGGCCCCCAACTAATGAAAAACTGTTTTTT. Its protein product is CASSLEGGPPTNEKLFF. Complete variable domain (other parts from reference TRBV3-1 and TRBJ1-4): DTAVSQTPKYLVTQMGNDKSIKCEQNLGHDTMYWYKQDSKKFLKIMFSYNNKELIINETVPNRFSPKSPDKAHLNLHINSLELGDSAVYFCASSLEGGPPTNEKLFFGSGTQLSVL.

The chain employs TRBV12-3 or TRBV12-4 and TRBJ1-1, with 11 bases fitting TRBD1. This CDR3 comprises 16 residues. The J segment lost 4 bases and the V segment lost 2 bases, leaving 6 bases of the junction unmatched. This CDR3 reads CASSLTSGTGGTEAFF. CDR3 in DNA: TGTGCCAGCAGTTTAACAAGCGGGACAGGGGGCACTGAAGCTTTCTTT.

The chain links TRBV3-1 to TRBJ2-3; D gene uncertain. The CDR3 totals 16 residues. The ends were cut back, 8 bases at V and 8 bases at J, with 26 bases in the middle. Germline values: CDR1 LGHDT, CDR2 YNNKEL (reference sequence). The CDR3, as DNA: TGTGCCAGCGGCGTAGGCCTAAGCGAAACGAAAGCTACGCAGTATTTT. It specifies CASGVGLSETKATQYF.

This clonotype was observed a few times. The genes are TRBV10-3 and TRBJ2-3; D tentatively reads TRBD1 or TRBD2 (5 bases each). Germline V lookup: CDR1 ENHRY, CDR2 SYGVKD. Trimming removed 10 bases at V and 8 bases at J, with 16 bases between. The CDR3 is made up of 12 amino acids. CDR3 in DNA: TGTGCCACGAGGGGTGGGCGAGGTACGCAGTATTTT. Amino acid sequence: CATRGGRGTQYF.

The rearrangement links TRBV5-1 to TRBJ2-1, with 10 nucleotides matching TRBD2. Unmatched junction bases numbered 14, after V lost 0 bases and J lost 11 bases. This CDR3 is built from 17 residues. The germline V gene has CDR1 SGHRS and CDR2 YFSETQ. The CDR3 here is CASSLAPTSGAENQQFF. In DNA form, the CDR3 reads TGCGCCAGCAGCTTGGCCCCAACTAGCGGGGCGGAGAATCAGCAGTTCTTC.